The T cell receptor beta chain under discussion was sequenced for a study of blood T cells in healthy people across ages. Broader study findings: A roughly linear age-dependent decrease characterized TCR beta diversity per million T cells.

A second PCR, run for roughly 7 to 11 cycles, used a sample-barcoded 5' primer plus a J-beta primer mix. TCRdb re-called the 5' RACE reads with MiXCR, one entry per CDR3 protein. The sample lists around 1,500,000 distinct CDR3 sequences; approximately 30% were seen once. It was ten milliliters of peripheral blood that were drawn from each donor. There are a few counts of this clonotype. The antigen remains unidentified. The CDR3 runs 14 residues. Germline CDR1 DFQATT, CDR2 SNEGSKA (reference sequence). With 6 bases removed from V and 0 bases from J, the gap between germline ends came to 12 bases. The sequencing sample was made of blood. The chain combines TRBV20-1 with TRBJ1-5, with a possible D match to TRBD1 (5 bases). This TCR derives from a woman aged 25 to 39 in good health. The CDR3 spells CSARIRVSNQPQHF. The CDR3 bases are TGCAGTGCCAGGATCAGGGTTAGCAATCAGCCCCAGCATTTT.